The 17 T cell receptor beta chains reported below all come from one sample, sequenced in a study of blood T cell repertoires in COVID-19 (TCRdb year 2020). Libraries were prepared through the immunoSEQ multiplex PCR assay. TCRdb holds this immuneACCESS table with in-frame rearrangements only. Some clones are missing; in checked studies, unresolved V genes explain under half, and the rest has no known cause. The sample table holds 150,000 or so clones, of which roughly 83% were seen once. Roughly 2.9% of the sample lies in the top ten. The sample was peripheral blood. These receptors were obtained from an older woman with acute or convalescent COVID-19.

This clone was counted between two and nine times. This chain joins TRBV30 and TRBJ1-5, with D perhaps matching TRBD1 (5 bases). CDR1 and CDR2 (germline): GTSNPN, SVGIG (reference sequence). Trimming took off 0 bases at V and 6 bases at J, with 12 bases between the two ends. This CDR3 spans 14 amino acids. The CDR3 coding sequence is TGTGCCTGGAGTGTAGGGGCGGAGAGTCAGCCCCAGCATTTT. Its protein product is CAWSVGAESQPQHF.

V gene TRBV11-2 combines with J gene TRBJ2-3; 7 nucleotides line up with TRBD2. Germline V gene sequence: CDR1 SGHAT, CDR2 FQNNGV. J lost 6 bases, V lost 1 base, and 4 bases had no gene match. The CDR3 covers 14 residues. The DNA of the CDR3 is TGTGCCAGCAGCTTAGCACTAGCGTCCGATACGCAGTATTTT. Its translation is CASSLALASDTQYF.

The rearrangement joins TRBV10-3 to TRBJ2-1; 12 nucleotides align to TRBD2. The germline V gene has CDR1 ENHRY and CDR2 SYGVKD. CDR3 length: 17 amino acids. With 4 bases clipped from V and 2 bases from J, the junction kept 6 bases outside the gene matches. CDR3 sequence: CAISGLAGGLTYNEQFF. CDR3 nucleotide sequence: TGTGCCATCAGTGGGCTAGCGGGGGGGTTAACCTACAATGAGCAGTTCTTC.

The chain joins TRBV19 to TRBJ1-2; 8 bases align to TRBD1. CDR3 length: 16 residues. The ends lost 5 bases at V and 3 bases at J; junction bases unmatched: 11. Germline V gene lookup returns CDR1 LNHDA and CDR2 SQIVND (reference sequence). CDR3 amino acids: CASSRTDRGSHYGYTF. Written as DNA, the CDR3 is TGTGCCAGTAGTCGGACCGACAGGGGCTCCCACTATGGCTACACCTTC.

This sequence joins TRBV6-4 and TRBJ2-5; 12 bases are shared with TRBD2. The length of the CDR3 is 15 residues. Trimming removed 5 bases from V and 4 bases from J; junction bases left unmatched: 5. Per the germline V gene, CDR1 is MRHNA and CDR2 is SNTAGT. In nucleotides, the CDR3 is TGTGCCAGCAGTTTGACTAGCGGGGGATCAGAGACCCAGTACTTC. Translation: CASSLTSGGSETQYF.

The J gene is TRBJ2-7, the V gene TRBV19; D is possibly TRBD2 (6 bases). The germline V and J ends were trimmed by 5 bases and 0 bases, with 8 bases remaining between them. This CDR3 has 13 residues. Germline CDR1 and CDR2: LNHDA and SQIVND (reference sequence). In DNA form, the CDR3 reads TGTGCCAGTAGTCGGGAGCCCTCCTACGAGCAGTACTTC. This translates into CASSREPSYEQYF.

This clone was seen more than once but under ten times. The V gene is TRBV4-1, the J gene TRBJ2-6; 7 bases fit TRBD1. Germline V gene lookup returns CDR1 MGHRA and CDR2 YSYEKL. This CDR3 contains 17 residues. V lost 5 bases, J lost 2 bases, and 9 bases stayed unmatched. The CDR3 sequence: CASSRARQGPGANVLTF. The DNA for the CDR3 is TGCGCCAGCAGCAGAGCAAGACAGGGCCCTGGGGCCAACGTCCTGACTTTC.

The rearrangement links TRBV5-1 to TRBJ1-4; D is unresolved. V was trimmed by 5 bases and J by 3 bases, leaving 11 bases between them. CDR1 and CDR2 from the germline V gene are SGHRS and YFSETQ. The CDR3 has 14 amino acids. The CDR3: CASRSTPANEKLFF. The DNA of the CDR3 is TGCGCCAGCAGGTCGACTCCGGCTAATGAAAAACTGTTTTTT.

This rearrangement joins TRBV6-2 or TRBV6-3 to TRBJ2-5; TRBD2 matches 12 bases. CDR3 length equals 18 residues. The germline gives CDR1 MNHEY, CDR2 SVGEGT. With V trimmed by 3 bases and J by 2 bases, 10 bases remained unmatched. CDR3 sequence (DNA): TGTGCCAGCAGTTATGAAACTAGGCTAGCGGGGGGGCAAGAGACCCAGTACTTC. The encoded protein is CASSYETRLAGGQETQYF.

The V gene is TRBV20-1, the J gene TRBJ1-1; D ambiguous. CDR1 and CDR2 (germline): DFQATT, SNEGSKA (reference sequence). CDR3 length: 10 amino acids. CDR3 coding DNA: TGCAGCGAGATGAACACTGAAGCTTTCTTT. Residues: CSEMNTEAFF.

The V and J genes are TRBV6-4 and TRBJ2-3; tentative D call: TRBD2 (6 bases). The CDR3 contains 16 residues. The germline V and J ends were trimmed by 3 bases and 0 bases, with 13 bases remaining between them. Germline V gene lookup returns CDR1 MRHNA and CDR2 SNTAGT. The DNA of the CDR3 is TGTGCCAGCAGTGAAGGGACTGCCCCTAGCACAGATACGCAGTATTTT. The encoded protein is CASSEGTAPSTDTQYF.

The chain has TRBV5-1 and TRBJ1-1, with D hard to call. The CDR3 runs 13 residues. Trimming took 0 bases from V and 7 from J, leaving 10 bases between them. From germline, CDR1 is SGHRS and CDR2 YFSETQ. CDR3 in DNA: TGCGCCAGCAGCTTGGGGGCAGTACATGAAGCTTTCTTT. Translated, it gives CASSLGAVHEAFF.

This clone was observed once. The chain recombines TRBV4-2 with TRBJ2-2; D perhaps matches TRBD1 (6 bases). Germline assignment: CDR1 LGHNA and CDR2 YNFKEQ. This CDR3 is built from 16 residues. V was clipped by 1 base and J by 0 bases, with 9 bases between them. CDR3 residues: CASSQAAGANTGELFF. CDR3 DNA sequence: TGTGCCAGCAGCCAAGCAGCAGGGGCGAACACCGGGGAGCTGTTTTTT.

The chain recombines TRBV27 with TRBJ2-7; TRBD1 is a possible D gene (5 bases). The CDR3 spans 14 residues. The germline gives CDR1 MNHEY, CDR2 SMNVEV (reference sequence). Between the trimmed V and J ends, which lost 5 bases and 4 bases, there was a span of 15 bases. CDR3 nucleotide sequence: TGTGCCAGCAGTCGAGACAGTCCAATTTACGAGCAGTACTTC. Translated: CASSRDSPIYEQYF.

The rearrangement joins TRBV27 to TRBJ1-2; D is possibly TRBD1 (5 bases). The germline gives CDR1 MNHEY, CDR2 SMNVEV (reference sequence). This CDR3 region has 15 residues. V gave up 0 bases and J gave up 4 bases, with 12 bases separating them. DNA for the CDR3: TGTGCCAGCAGTTTATCGGGGGGGGGAGGCTATGGCTACACCTTC. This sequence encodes CASSLSGGGGYGYTF.

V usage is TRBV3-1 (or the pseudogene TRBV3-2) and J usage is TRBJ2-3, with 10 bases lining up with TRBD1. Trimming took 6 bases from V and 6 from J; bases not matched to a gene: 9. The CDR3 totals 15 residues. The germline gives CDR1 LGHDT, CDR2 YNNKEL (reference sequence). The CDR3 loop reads CASSEYRTGGDTQYF. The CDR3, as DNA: TGTGCCAGCAGTGAGTATCGGACAGGGGGGGATACGCAGTATTTT.

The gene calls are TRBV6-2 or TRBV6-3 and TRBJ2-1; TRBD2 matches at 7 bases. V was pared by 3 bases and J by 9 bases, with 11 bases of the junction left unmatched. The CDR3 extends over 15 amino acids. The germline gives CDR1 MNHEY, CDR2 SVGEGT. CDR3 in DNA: TGTGCCAGCAGTTATCGGGCGGGGGACCGGGGTGAGCAGTTCTTC. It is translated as CASSYRAGDRGEQFF.